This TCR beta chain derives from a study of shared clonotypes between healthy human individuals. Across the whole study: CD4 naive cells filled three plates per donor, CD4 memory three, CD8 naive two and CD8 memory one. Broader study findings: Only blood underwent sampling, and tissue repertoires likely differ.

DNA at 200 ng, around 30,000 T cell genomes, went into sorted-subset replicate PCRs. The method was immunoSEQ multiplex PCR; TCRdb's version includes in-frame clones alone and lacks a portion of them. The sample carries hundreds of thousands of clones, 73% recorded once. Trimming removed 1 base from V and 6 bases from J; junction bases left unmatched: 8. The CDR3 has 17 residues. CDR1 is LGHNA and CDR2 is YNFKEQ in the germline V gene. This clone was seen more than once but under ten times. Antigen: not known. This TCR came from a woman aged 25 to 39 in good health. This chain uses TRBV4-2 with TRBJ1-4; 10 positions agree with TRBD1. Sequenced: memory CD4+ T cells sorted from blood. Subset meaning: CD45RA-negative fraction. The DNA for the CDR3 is TGTGCCAGCAGCCAAGTCGGGACAGGGGAATTGGATGAAAAACTGTTTTTT. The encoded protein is CASSQVGTGELDEKLFF.